Listed below are T cell receptor beta chains from one sample, sequenced in a study of T cell responses to AZD1222 COVID-19 vaccine. Produced via immunoSEQ multiplex PCR; TCRdb's table is partial and in-frame only. The repertoire includes fewer than 200,000 clones, 85% to 90% of them detected once, and approximately 26% sits in the top ten. Sequenced material: peripheral blood, taken 28 days after the second AZD1222 dose. These receptor sequences come from an adult who received the AZD1222 COVID-19 vaccine. The CDR3 runs from the conserved cysteine through the conserved F or W. A D gene is named only where the DNA matches it firmly. The size entry is marked missing in some rows and otherwise reads once, few, many or a size class.

TRBV7-2	-	-	TRBJ2-2	CASSRRDTATGELFF	TGTGCCAGCAGCAGACGGGACACAGCCACCGGGGAGCTGTTTTTT
TRBV27	-	-	TRBJ2-1	CASSFQDDEQFF	TGTGCCAGCAGTTTTCAGGATGATGAGCAGTTCTTC
TRBV5-5	TRBD1	-	TRBJ1-6	CASSLGGGPAESPLHF	TGTGCCAGCAGCTTGGGAGGGGGCCCGGCGGAATCACCCCTCCACTTT
TRBV7-2	TRBD1	-	TRBJ2-7	CASSFTGTGSYEQYF	TGTGCCAGCAGCTTCACCGGGACAGGGTCTTACGAGCAGTACTTC
TRBV19	-	-	TRBJ1-1	CASSMLTEAFF	TGTGCCAGTAGTATGCTCACTGAAGCTTTCTTT
TRBV18	-	once	TRBJ2-5	CASSPLDRQETQYF	TGTGCCAGCTCACCCCTGGACAGACAAGAGACCCAGTACTTC
TRBV7-8	-	-	TRBJ2-2	CASSLAGAGELFF	TGTGCCAGCAGCTTAGCGGGGGCCGGGGAGCTGTTTTTT
TRBV7-3	-	-	TRBJ1-1	CASSPGHRGTEAFF	TGTGCCAGCAGCCCGGGACACCGGGGCACTGAAGCTTTCTTT
TRBV5-4	-	-	TRBJ1-2	CASKGSGRGFWGYTF	TGTGCCAGCAAGGGGAGCGGAAGGGGATTCTGGGGCTACACCTTC
TRBV28	TRBD1	-	TRBJ2-7	CASSLTLDRVDEQYF	TGTGCCAGCAGTCTAACCCTCGACAGGGTCGACGAGCAGTACTTC
TRBV6-5	-	-	TRBJ2-3	CASSLDGTVGTQYF	TGTGCCAGCAGCCTCGACGGGACCGTGGGGACGCAGTATTTT
TRBV20-1	TRBD1	-	TRBJ2-7	CSASGQAEQYF	TGCAGTGCCTCGGGACAGGCCGAGCAGTACTTC
TRBV9	-	-	TRBJ1-5	CASSVSEGFNQPQHF	TGTGCCAGCAGCGTAAGTGAAGGGTTTAATCAGCCCCAGCATTTT
TRBV7-3	TRBD1	-	TRBJ2-1	CASSLMGTGRNEQFF	TGTGCCAGCAGCTTAATGGGGACAGGGCGGAATGAGCAGTTCTTC
TRBV18	-	-	TRBJ2-5	CASSALGHPQETQYF	TGTGCCAGCTCAGCTCTCGGACACCCCCAAGAGACCCAGTACTTC
TRBV1	-	-	TRBJ2-2	CTSSPRRGGGRGSRGTGELFF	TGCACCAGCAGCCCTCGACGAGGTGGCGGGAGAGGATCACGGGGAACCGGGGAGCTGTTTTTT
TRBV5-1	-	-	TRBJ1-1	CASSPGTGTEAFF	TGCGCCAGCAGCCCCGGGACGGGCACTGAAGCTTTCTTT
TRBV11-3	-	once	TRBJ1-1	CASSQTQNTEAFF	TGTGCCAGCAGCCAGACACAGAACACTGAAGCTTTCTTT
TRBV7-9	-	-	TRBJ1-1	CASSLGTAVNTEAFF	TGTGCCAGCAGCTTAGGTACAGCAGTGAACACTGAAGCTTTCTTT
TRBV7-9	-	-	TRBJ2-5	CASSIEETQYF	TGTGCCAGCAGCATAGAAGAGACCCAGTACTTC
TRBV5-4	-	-	TRBJ2-5	CASSLGRVEGETQYF	TGTGCCAGCAGCTTGGGGAGGGTCGAGGGAGAGACCCAGTACTTC
TRBV5-8	-	-	TRBJ2-7	CASRPRGGPYEQYF	TGTGCCAGCAGACCCCGAGGGGGGCCCTACGAGCAGTACTTC
TRBV7-2	-	-	TRBJ1-1	CASSFYENTEAFF	TGTGCCAGCAGCTTTTACGAGAACACTGAAGCTTTCTTT
TRBV6-2/TRBV6-3	TRBD1	-	TRBJ2-1	CASSPWTGPRTDNEQFF	TGTGCCAGCAGTCCCTGGACAGGGCCCAGGACGGACAATGAGCAGTTCTTC
TRBV30	-	-	TRBJ2-3	CAWSVGPATMGTQYF	TGTGCCTGGAGTGTAGGGCCGGCGACCATGGGTACGCAGTATTTT
TRBV7-3	TRBD2	once	TRBJ2-7	CASSPSGNHDEQYF	TGTGCCAGCAGTCCTAGCGGGAATCACGACGAGCAGTACTTC
TRBV5-1	-	-	TRBJ2-7	CASSLTGTGYEQYF	TGCGCCAGCAGCTTGACAGGGACCGGCTACGAGCAGTACTTC
TRBV19	-	-	TRBJ1-1	CASSFDTEAFF	TGTGCCAGTAGTTTCGACACTGAAGCTTTCTTT
TRBV19	TRBD1	-	TRBJ1-4	CASSMTGTGNEKLFF	TGTGCCAGTAGTATGACCGGGACAGGTAATGAAAAACTGTTTTTT
TRBV6-6	TRBD1	-	TRBJ1-1	CASNEDREHTEAFF	TGTGCCAGCAACGAGGACAGGGAGCACACTGAAGCTTTCTTT
TRBV5-1	-	-	TRBJ2-1	CASSLKQRFNEQFF	TGCGCCAGCAGCCTGAAGCAGAGATTCAATGAGCAGTTCTTC
TRBV28	-	-	TRBJ2-7	CASSSQRRALFYEQYF	TGTGCCAGCAGTTCCCAGCGGAGGGCCCTCTTTTACGAGCAGTACTTC
TRBV7-3	-	-	TRBJ1-2	CASSLSQGNGYTF	TGTGCCAGCAGCTTAAGTCAGGGGAACGGCTACACCTTC
TRBV6-2/TRBV6-3	TRBD1	-	TRBJ1-1	CASSYPTGGRRMNTEAFF	TGTGCCAGCAGTTACCCCACAGGGGGCCGACGGATGAACACTGAAGCTTTCTTT
TRBV3-1/TRBV3-2	-	-	TRBJ1-1	CASSQTDLGIEAFF	TGTGCCAGCAGCCAGACAGATCTAGGAATTGAAGCTTTCTTT
TRBV21-1	-	-	TRBJ1-5	CASNNGEGLLLGQPQHF	TGTGCCAGCAACAACGGCGAAGGTCTACTCCTAGGTCAGCCCCAGCATTTT
TRBV27	-	-	TRBJ2-1	CASEADEQFF	TGTGCCAGCGAAGCAGATGAGCAGTTCTTC
TRBV7-9	-	-	TRBJ2-1	CASSLAADRYNEQFF	TGTGCCAGCAGCTTAGCCGCCGACAGGTACAATGAGCAGTTCTTC
TRBV19	TRBD2	-	TRBJ2-2	CASNPSGRGYTGELFF	TGTGCCAGTAATCCTAGCGGGAGGGGGTACACCGGGGAGCTGTTTTTT
TRBV6-5	-	-	TRBJ2-3	CASSRRSGGRDTQYF	TGTGCCAGCAGCCGCCGTAGCGGAGGGAGGGATACGCAGTATTTT
TRBV4-2	-	once	TRBJ2-7	CASSQDLSPGEAYEQYF	TGTGCCAGCAGCCAAGATCTGTCCCCGGGAGAAGCCTACGAGCAGTACTTC
TRBV5-1	TRBD1	once	TRBJ1-4	CASSKSGTEREKLFF	TGCGCCAGCAGCAAATCCGGGACAGAACGTGAAAAACTGTTTTTT
TRBV5-4	-	-	TRBJ2-7	CASSLGGRFTYEQYF	TGTGCCAGCAGCTTGGGTGGGAGGTTTACCTACGAGCAGTACTTC
TRBV25-1	-	-	TRBJ2-7	CASSLCRGVSYEQYF	TGTGCCAGCAGTTTATGCAGGGGTGTCTCCTACGAGCAGTACTTC
TRBV6-5	-	once	TRBJ2-7	CASSGIHEQYF	TGTGCCAGCTCGGGGATACACGAGCAGTACTTC
TRBV12-3/TRBV12-4	-	-	TRBJ2-7	CASSIAKYEQYF	TGTGCCAGCAGTATTGCCAAGTACGAGCAGTACTTC
TRBV7-2	TRBD1	-	TRBJ2-7	CASRPNRQGAYEQYF	TGTGCCAGCAGACCGAATCGACAGGGGGCCTACGAGCAGTACTTC
TRBV4-3	-	-	TRBJ2-5	CASSQDYRIQETQYF	TGCGCCAGCAGCCAAGACTACAGGATCCAAGAGACCCAGTACTTC
TRBV24-1	TRBD1	-	TRBJ2-5	CATSDFRQGNGETQYF	TGTGCCACCAGTGATTTCCGACAGGGTAACGGGGAGACCCAGTACTTC
TRBV5-4	TRBD2	once	TRBJ2-1	CASSFGSTSGRTNEQFF	TGTGCCAGCAGCTTTGGGTCGACTAGCGGGAGAACGAATGAGCAGTTCTTC
TRBV9	TRBD2	-	TRBJ2-3	CASSVGTSGGTDTQYF	TGTGCCAGCAGCGTCGGGACTAGCGGCGGAACAGATACGCAGTATTTT
TRBV5-4	-	-	TRBJ2-7	CAPYRIIYEQYF	TGTGCCCCCTACAGGATAATCTACGAGCAGTACTTC
TRBV5-4	-	-	TRBJ1-6	CASSLRGTYNSPLHF	TGTGCCAGCAGCTTGAGGGGAACCTATAATTCACCCCTCCACTTT